This T cell receptor beta chain originates from a study of CD8 T cells in Susac syndrome. It was with random hexamers that roughly 0.5 to 1 ug RNA was reverse transcribed. The amplification used immunoSEQ multiplex PCR on TCR beta CDR3; it spanned 54 Vbeta and 13 Jbeta. MiXCR, run by TCRdb on the immunoSEQ multiplex PCR reads, gives a single entry per CDR3 protein. Of fewer than 35,000 distinct CDR3 sequences in the sample, about 93% were seen once. Age- and sex-matched healthy donors served as the control group. TEMRA cells were enriched by FACS, and CD4+ and CD8+ T cells were negatively isolated. CDR1 and CDR2 from the germline V gene are LGHNA and YSLEER. The CDR3 loop spans 13 amino acids. The V gene lost 1 base and the J gene lost 2 bases, with 6 bases spanning the gap.

The receptor was derived from a human donor in good health. Specimen: CD8+ T cells from PBMCs. The rearrangement joins TRBV4-3 to TRBJ2-7, with D hard to call. CDR3 DNA: TGCGCCAGCAGCCAAGGGGGTCCCTACGAGCAGTACTTC. Residues: CASSQGGPYEQYF.